These T cell receptor beta chains were read from a single sample in a study of cytomegalovirus exposure and HLA in healthy donors. Sequencing was performed with immunoSEQ multiplex PCR; in TCRdb, only in-frame clones are kept and a portion is missing. The top ten clones hold around 13% of a sample with approximately 150,000 clones, roughly 78% of them seen once. The sequencing sample was made of PBMCs. These TCRs come from a woman between 45 and 60 years old in good health and CMV-seropositive. The conserved cysteine and the conserved F or W are not part of the CDR3 here.

V gene	CDR3 protein
TRBV6-5	ASSYFDRNTEAF
TRBV4-1	ASSQDYGRVDQPQH
TRBV6-1	ASSSFYLNTEAF
TRBV6-1	ASSVGQGLDAPLH
TRBV5-6	ASSLGQGAPSSPLH
TRBV27	ASSLKVGRGGDNEQF
TRBV9	ASSVLPSEDTGELF
TRBV6-1	ASSFGGSGTEAF
TRBV11-2	ASSSPAGVWNSPLH
TRBV7-9	ASSRASGVSTDTQY
TRBV6-5	ASSYGGGGDYNEQF
TRBV9	ASSVARTSGEWNEQF
TRBV28	ASSSPSGEGQETQY
TRBV5-4	ASSPRQVDEQY
TRBV5-6	ASTGIYGYT
TRBV7-8	ASSLVGGLYNSPLH
TRBV5-4	ASSLVGQGNEQY
TRBV29-1	SVVRGVYEQY
TRBV4-1	ASSQGWRGPTEAF